This entry lists 21 T cell receptor beta chains sequenced from one sample in a study of T cells in Graves' hyperthyroidism and ophthalmopathy. Using RNA transcripts as the source, TCR beta CDR3 regions were amplified. First-round RT-PCR targeting the TCR CDR3 was performed with the HTBI primer set. TCRdb recomputed calls from the multiplex PCR reads with MiXCR, one row per CDR3 protein. Found here are approximately 600,000 distinct CDR3 sequences, around 15% of them singletons; the top ten hold 3.5% to 4%. The sequenced material came from blood. The receptors derive from a woman in her 30s with Graves' hyperthyroidism.

This clonotype was detected ten times or more. The chain has TRBV6-1 and TRBJ2-1; 11 nucleotides match TRBD1. The V and J ends lost 5 bases and 2 bases, in that order; junction bases with no gene match: 5. This CDR3 contains 16 residues. Germline lookup yields CDR1 MNHNS and CDR2 SASEGT. CDR3 DNA sequence: TGTGCCAGCAGTTATTTGGGACAGGGGGCCTACAATGAGCAGTTCTTC. Residues: CASSYLGQGAYNEQFF.

In its sample, this clonotype was seen a few times. This chain links TRBV28 with TRBJ1-1; D unclear. V was shortened by 11 bases and J by 7 bases, with 20 bases between the two germline ends. The V gene's germline CDR1 is MDHEN and CDR2 SYDVKM. The CDR3 is 13 residues long. The CDR3 sequence: CAASRVPRNEAFF. The CDR3 DNA reads TGTGCCGCTTCCCGGGTCCCAAGGAATGAAGCTTTCTTT.

This clonotype was observed many times. The CDR3 is CASSLVYSLQPYNEQFF. The DNA for the CDR3 is TGTGCCAGCAGTTTAGTATATAGCCTCCAGCCCTACAATGAGCAGTTCTTC. The chain has TRBV12-3 or TRBV12-4 and TRBJ2-1; D uncertain. This CDR3 comprises 17 residues. Trimming took off 1 base at V and 2 bases at J, with 15 bases between the two ends.

A word on this clonotype: One junction end does not reproduce the germline sequence, and a read error may be involved. The chain joins TRBV7-7 to TRBJ2-5, with D possibly TRBD2 on 5 matching bases. Germline-derived CDR1 and CDR2 are SSHAT and FNYEAQ (reference sequence). The CDR3 runs 15 residues. CDR3 region: CASSRGRGTGETQYF. The CDR3 coding sequence is TGTGCTAGCAGTCGAGGCCGGGGAACCGGAGAGACCCAGTACTTC.

The chain recombines TRBV5-6 with TRBJ2-7; 11 bases align to TRBD2. This CDR3 is 16 amino acids long. The V segment lost 1 base and the J segment 4 bases; nucleotides outside the gene matches: 7. Germline V gene lookup returns CDR1 SGHDT and CDR2 YYEEEE. The CDR3 region has the DNA TGTGCCAGCAGCTTGATCCGGGGACTAGCGGAATACGAGCAGTACTTC. It codes for CASSLIRGLAEYEQYF.

J is TRBJ1-5 and V is TRBV20-1, with TRBD1 identical over 10 bases. Losses at the gene ends were 6 bases for V and 4 bases for J; bases not matched to a gene: 12. The CDR3 has 16 amino acids. Looked up from germline, CDR1 is DFQATT and CDR2 is SNEGSKA (reference sequence). The CDR3 nucleotides are TGCAGTGCCAAGGACAGGGGGAATTTAGGTAATCAGCCCCAGCATTTT. Translated: CSAKDRGNLGNQPQHF.

The chain recombines TRBV20-1 with TRBJ1-5, with a tentative D call TRBD1 (6 bases). CDR1 is DFQATT and CDR2 is SNEGSKA in the germline V gene (reference sequence). The CDR3 covers 13 residues. The ends were cut back, 5 bases at V and 4 bases at J, with 12 bases in the middle. As DNA, the CDR3 is TGCAGTGCTGTCCAAGGGGGGAATCAGCCCCAGCATTTT. It codes for CSAVQGGNQPQHF.

The rearrangement uses TRBV4-3 and TRBJ2-3; D not certain. This CDR3 has 16 amino acids. CDR1 and CDR2 (germline): LGHNA, YSLEER. V was shortened by 0 bases and J by 0 bases, with 10 bases between the two germline ends. In nucleotides, the CDR3 is TGCGCCAGCAGCCAAGATCTATTTGGGAGCACAGATACGCAGTATTTT. It specifies CASSQDLFGSTDTQYF.

This clonotype was observed at least ten times. The chain has TRBV28 and TRBJ2-3, with a possible D match to TRBD1 (6 bases). The CDR3 is 14 amino acids. Germline V gives CDR1 MDHEN, CDR2 SYDVKM. V was shortened by 6 bases and J by 8 bases, with 18 bases between the two germline ends. This CDR3 is CASSQGTSVLTQYF. In DNA form, the CDR3 reads TGTGCCAGCAGCCAGGGGACCTCTGTTCTTACGCAGTATTTT.

V usage is TRBV5-1 and J usage is TRBJ1-1, with D hard to call. The CDR3 runs 12 residues. V dropped 2 bases and J dropped 6 bases, with 8 bases sitting between them. The germline V gene has CDR1 SGHRS and CDR2 YFSETQ. The CDR3 here is CASSFSGPEAFF. CDR3 DNA: TGCGCCAGCAGCTTCAGCGGACCTGAAGCTTTCTTT.

In this sample, this clonotype turned up many times. DNA for the CDR3: TGTGCCAGCAGTCCGTTCACGAGCTCCTACGAGCAGTACTTC. Its protein product is CASSPFTSSYEQYF. J is TRBJ2-7 and V is TRBV28; D gene uncertain. Trimming took off 5 bases at V and 0 bases at J, with 11 bases between the two ends. Per germline, CDR1 MDHEN and CDR2 SYDVKM. The CDR3 contains 14 residues.

The chain couples TRBV18 to TRBJ2-2; D remains unclear. CDR1 is KGHSH and CDR2 is LQKENI in the germline V gene. Trimming left V 0 bases short and J 0 bases short, with 11 bases between. The CDR3 sequence is 17 residues long. The chain's CDR3 is CASSPPPDNTNTGELFF. The CDR3 nucleotides are TGTGCCAGCTCACCACCCCCCGACAATACGAACACCGGGGAGCTGTTTTTT.

The sample holds a few counts of this clonotype. V gene TRBV6-2 or TRBV6-3 combines with J gene TRBJ2-1; TRBD2 matches 7 bases. In germline, CDR1 is MNHEY, CDR2 SVGEGT. J gave up 7 bases and V 6 bases, and 18 bases lay outside the gene matches. There are 17 residues in the CDR3. The CDR3 DNA follows: TGTGCCAGCAGGAACATTAGGGAGCTAGCGGTGGGGAATGAGCAGTTCTTC. It specifies CASRNIRELAVGNEQFF.

This clonotype was seen a handful of times. The V gene is TRBV11-1, the J gene TRBJ1-1; 9 bases are a match to TRBD1. The CDR3 runs 16 residues. In germline, CDR1 is SGHAT, CDR2 FQDESV (reference sequence). V shed 4 bases, J shed 0 bases, and the junction held 6 bases outside the gene matches. CDR3 DNA sequence: TGTGCCAGCAGCTCCCGACAGGGGGGACTGAACACTGAAGCTTTCTTT. It yields the protein CASSSRQGGLNTEAFF.

This clonotype was detected ten times or more. This chain joins TRBV28 and TRBJ1-5; perhaps TRBD1 as D (5 bases). The CDR3 covers 14 residues. V was shortened by 3 bases and J by 6 bases, with 12 bases between the two germline ends. Per germline, CDR1 MDHEN and CDR2 SYDVKM. The DNA of the CDR3 is TGTGCCAGCAGTTTCCGGGGGGTCGGTCAGCCCCAGCATTTT. This translates into CASSFRGVGQPQHF.

This clonotype appeared many times. This chain connects TRBV2 to TRBJ2-2; possibly TRBD2 for D (5 bases). The CDR3 consists of 14 residues. Germline V gives CDR1 SNHLY, CDR2 FYNNEI. Trimming cost V 7 bases and J 5 bases, with 14 bases left between them. Here the CDR3 DNA reads TGTGCCAGCAAATCGGGATCGGGAACCGGGGAGCTGTTTTTT. Protein sequence: CASKSGSGTGELFF.

The gene calls are TRBV27 and TRBJ1-4; unclear D gene. Germline V gives CDR1 MNHEY, CDR2 SMNVEV (reference sequence). The length of the CDR3 is 16 residues. V was shortened by 5 bases and J by 4 bases, with 17 bases between the two germline ends. The CDR3 DNA follows: TGTGCCAGCAGTCCCCTTACTCAGACTGTTAATGAAAAACTGTTTTTT. Protein: CASSPLTQTVNEKLFF.

This clonotype was picked up many times. One end of the junction is discordant with germline, which a read error may explain. J is TRBJ2-7 and V is TRBV7-2; 7 nucleotides line up with TRBD2. Germline loops: CDR1 SGHTA, CDR2 FQGNSA. This CDR3 is 14 amino acids long. CDR3 sequence (DNA): TGTGCCAGCAGCCTAGCGGAGAGCTCCTACGAGCAGTACTTC. It specifies CASSLAESSYEQYF. Together with reference TRBV7-2 and TRBJ2-7, the CDR3 gives the full variable domain: GAGVSQSPSNKVTEKGKDVELRCDPISGHTALYWYRQSLGQGLEFLIYFQGNSAPDKSGLPSDRFSAERTGGSVSTLTIQRTQQEDSAVYLCASSLAESSYEQYFGPGTRLTVT.

J is TRBJ1-5 and V is TRBV3-1; TRBD1 might be the D (6 bases). Looked up from germline, CDR1 is LGHDT and CDR2 is YNNKEL (reference sequence). The V gene lost 0 bases and the J gene lost 6 bases, with 12 bases spanning the gap. The CDR3 is 15 amino acids. The CDR3: CASSQDFTGSQPQHF. CDR3 DNA: TGTGCCAGCAGCCAAGATTTTACAGGGAGTCAGCCCCAGCATTTT.

The gene calls are TRBV4-1 and TRBJ2-7; D remains ambiguous. The CDR3 is 15 amino acids. Trimming stripped 5 bases from V and 3 bases from J, with 17 bases between. The V gene's germline CDR1 is MGHRA and CDR2 YSYEKL. CDR3 loop: CASSTRNISGYEQYF. In DNA, the CDR3 is TGCGCCAGCAGCACCCGCAACATTTCAGGCTACGAGCAGTACTTC.

The rearrangement joins TRBV6-1 to TRBJ2-4; D ambiguous. Germline-derived CDR1 and CDR2 are MNHNS and SASEGT. The V and J ends lost 6 bases and 3 bases respectively, with 3 bases between them. This CDR3 region has 11 residues. CDR3 loop: CASRLKNIQYF. CDR3 DNA sequence: TGTGCCAGCAGACTCAAAAACATTCAGTACTTC.